The rows below give T cell receptor beta chains drawn from one sample of a study of Ad26.COV2.S vaccination and SARS-CoV-2 variants. Generated by immunoSEQ multiplex PCR, the TCRdb table keeps only in-frame clones and is missing some. The sample records 300,000 to 350,000 clones, about 86% being singletons. The sequencing used peripheral blood, collected in a trial of Ad26.COV2.S vaccine versus placebo. These receptors all stem from a person aged 18 to 65 who received the Ad26.COV2.S COVID-19 vaccine or a placebo. The CDR3 runs from the conserved cysteine through the conserved F or W. The D gene is left open where the match is weak. Clone size is not always given. Where it is, it says once, few, many or a class for expanded clones.

D	V	size	J	CDR3	DNA
NA	TRBV28	NA	TRBJ1-1	CASSSTGGAFF	TGTGCCAGCAGTTCGACAGGTGGAGCTTTCTTT
TRBD2	TRBV19	NA	TRBJ2-5	CASSISPAGAAWETQYF	TGTGCCAGTAGTATCTCCCCAGCGGGAGCGGCTTGGGAGACCCAGTACTTC
NA	TRBV27	NA	TRBJ1-2	CASSLRGSYGYTF	TGTGCCAGCAGTTTACGGGGGTCCTATGGCTACACCTTC
NA	TRBV6-5	NA	TRBJ1-1	CASSYATQGSGTEAFF	TGTGCCAGCAGTTACGCAACACAGGGATCGGGCACTGAAGCTTTCTTT
NA	TRBV14	NA	TRBJ2-3	CASSQGSGSTDTQYF	TGTGCCAGCAGCCAAGGAAGCGGGAGCACAGATACGCAGTATTTT
TRBD1	TRBV25-1	NA	TRBJ1-1	CASSPLVRQGATEAFF	TGTGCCAGCAGTCCCCTTGTACGCCAGGGGGCGACTGAAGCTTTCTTT
NA	TRBV19	NA	TRBJ1-5	CASSFVSSRASNQPQHF	TGTGCCAGTAGTTTCGTTTCCTCCAGGGCTAGCAATCAGCCCCAGCATTTT
TRBD1	TRBV6-5	NA	TRBJ2-2	CASGQAHTGELFF	TGTGCCAGCGGACAGGCCCACACCGGGGAGCTGTTTTTT
TRBD1	TRBV30	NA	TRBJ2-3	CAWSPGGTDTQYF	TGTGCCTGGAGCCCAGGGGGAACAGATACGCAGTATTTT
NA	TRBV28	NA	TRBJ2-7	CASSRTSSVAEQYF	TGTGCCAGCAGTAGAACTAGCTCAGTTGCCGAGCAGTACTTC
TRBD2	TRBV27	NA	TRBJ2-3	CASSTAGGNTQYF	TGTGCCAGCAGTACCGCGGGGGGGAATACGCAGTATTTT
NA	TRBV6-4	NA	TRBJ2-1	CASSEGGGFSNEQFF	TGTGCCAGCAGTGAGGGGGGAGGCTTCTCCAATGAGCAGTTCTTC
NA	TRBV3-1/TRBV3-2	NA	TRBJ2-5	CASSQDLFGETQYF	TGTGCCAGCAGCCAAGACCTTTTTGGGGAGACCCAGTACTTC
NA	TRBV6-2/TRBV6-3	NA	TRBJ2-7	CASSYPEVEQYF	TGTGCCAGCAGTTACCCTGAGGTCGAGCAGTACTTC
NA	TRBV9	NA	TRBJ2-5	CASSVGFAGNQETQYF	TGTGCCAGCAGCGTAGGGTTCGCGGGGAACCAAGAGACCCAGTACTTC
TRBD1	TRBV28	NA	TRBJ2-1	CASIKGGPYNEQFF	TGTGCCAGCATCAAAGGGGGCCCCTACAATGAGCAGTTCTTC
TRBD1	TRBV7-9	NA	TRBJ1-1	CASSGNRGPTEAFF	TGTGCCAGCAGCGGAAACAGGGGTCCCACTGAAGCTTTCTTT
NA	TRBV6-4	NA	TRBJ1-2	CASNQNERGVNYGYTF	TGTGCCAGCAATCAGAATGAGCGGGGGGTTAACTATGGCTACACCTTC
NA	TRBV6-4	NA	TRBJ2-5	CASSAIQGSQETQYF	TGTGCCAGCAGTGCGATTCAGGGTTCCCAAGAGACCCAGTACTTC
NA	TRBV6-2/TRBV6-3	NA	TRBJ2-7	CASSSSMPGPSYEQYF	TGTGCCAGCAGTTCCTCCATGCCGGGTCCCTCCTACGAGCAGTACTTC
TRBD1	TRBV20-1	NA	TRBJ1-2	CSAGTAHGYTF	TGCAGTGCCGGGACAGCTCATGGCTACACCTTC
NA	TRBV21-1	NA	TRBJ2-5	CASSKALVAVQETQYF	TGTGCCAGCAGCAAAGCGCTGGTAGCAGTGCAAGAGACCCAGTACTTC
TRBD1	TRBV28	few	TRBJ1-5	CASSLSDRVLQPQHF	TGTGCCAGCAGTTTATCGGACAGGGTGTTACAGCCCCAGCATTTT
NA	TRBV12-3/TRBV12-4	NA	TRBJ2-3	CASSFTDTQYF	TGTGCCAGCAGTTTCACGGATACGCAGTATTTT
NA	TRBV4-1	NA	TRBJ2-5	CASSQDPRIEETQYF	TGCGCCAGCAGCCAAGACCCCAGGATCGAAGAGACCCAGTACTTC
TRBD1	TRBV7-3	NA	TRBJ2-2	CASSSTPSGQGTGELFF	TGTGCCAGCAGCTCCACCCCCTCGGGACAGGGCACCGGGGAGCTGTTTTTT
TRBD1	TRBV7-9	NA	TRBJ2-7	CASSPMQTGYEQYF	TGTGCCAGCAGCCCTATGCAGACAGGGTACGAGCAGTACTTC
TRBD2	TRBV3-1/TRBV3-2	NA	TRBJ2-3	CASSQAGLRTDTQYF	TGTGCCAGCAGCCAAGCGGGACTAAGGACAGATACGCAGTATTTT
NA	TRBV19	NA	TRBJ2-3	CASSPTEIGTDTQYF	TGTGCCAGTAGTCCGACGGAAATTGGCACAGATACGCAGTATTTT
TRBD2	TRBV5-4	once	TRBJ2-5	CASSLTQGGETQYF	TGTGCCAGCAGCTTGACTCAGGGAGGGGAGACCCAGTACTTC
NA	TRBV27	NA	TRBJ1-2	CASSLQGNYGYTF	TGTGCCAGCAGTTTACAGGGTAACTATGGCTACACCTTC
NA	TRBV5-4	NA	TRBJ1-6	CASSLEGRDNSPLHF	TGTGCCAGCAGCTTGGAGGGAAGGGATAATTCACCCCTCCACTTT
NA	TRBV28	NA	TRBJ2-3	CASSLPGLPGDTQYF	TGTGCCAGCAGTTTACCTGGACTACCGGGAGATACGCAGTATTTT
NA	TRBV28	NA	TRBJ2-7	CASSPLQVSYEQYF	TGTGCCAGCTCCCCCCTTCAGGTTTCCTACGAGCAGTACTTC
TRBD2	TRBV18	NA	TRBJ2-4	CASSPPGGPDIQYF	TGTGCCAGCTCACCACCGGGAGGGCCAGACATTCAGTACTTC
NA	TRBV9	NA	TRBJ2-5	CASSRGPSGWETQYF	TGTGCCAGCAGCAGAGGACCGTCTGGGTGGGAGACCCAGTACTTC
TRBD2	TRBV7-2	NA	TRBJ2-1	CASSLNPGTSAYNEQFF	TGTGCCAGCAGCTTGAATCCCGGGACTAGCGCATACAATGAGCAGTTCTTC
TRBD1	TRBV5-1	NA	TRBJ1-1	CASSPDREGLAAFF	TGCGCCAGCAGCCCGGACAGGGAAGGTCTTGCAGCTTTCTTT
NA	TRBV19	NA	TRBJ1-5	CASSRRGQPQHF	TGTGCCAGTAGTAGGAGGGGTCAGCCCCAGCATTTT
NA	TRBV5-6	NA	TRBJ1-6	CASSSGMGSYNSPLHF	TGTGCCAGCAGCTCCGGGATGGGATCCTATAATTCACCCCTCCACTTT
NA	TRBV5-1	NA	TRBJ2-4	CASSPDREINIQYF	TGCGCCAGCAGCCCTGACCGCGAGATAAACATTCAGTACTTC
NA	TRBV24-1	NA	TRBJ2-6	CATSTPSYSGANVLTF	TGTGCCACCAGTACCCCATCTTACTCTGGGGCCAACGTCCTGACTTTC
NA	TRBV6-2/TRBV6-3	NA	TRBJ1-1	CASSSRVDGSAEAFF	TGTGCCAGCAGTTCGAGGGTTGACGGGTCCGCTGAAGCTTTCTTT